What follows describes a single T cell receptor beta chain. The antigen is undetermined. The data were obtained in a study of cytotoxic CD8 clonotypes in ibrutinib-treated CLL. Study results and limitations: A rise in clonality was seen at ibrutinib response, and a fall back toward baseline was seen at progression.

The CDR3 runs to 14 residues. Germline CDR1 is MGHDK and CDR2 is SYGVNS. V lost 11 bases and J 5 bases, leaving 21 bases between the germline ends. Sequencing was performed with immunoSEQ multiplex PCR; in TCRdb, only in-frame clones are kept and a portion is missing. The sample records approximately 100,000 clones, around four fifths being singletons. The clonotype comes from a human donor with chronic lymphocytic leukemia. Specimen: PBMCs, collected after 12 months of ibrutinib treatment. The chain couples TRBV25-1 to TRBJ2-5; D may be TRBD1 or TRBD2 (7 bases each). CDR3 protein: CASRGQGEGETQYF. CDR3 nucleotides: TGTGCCTCTCGGGGCCAGGGGGAGGGGGAGACCCAGTACTTC.